One sample yielded the 20 T cell receptor beta chains listed below, sequenced in a study of blood T cells in healthy people across ages. Through a sample-barcoded 5' primer and a J-beta primer mix, a second PCR was run for about 6 to 11 cycles. TCRdb re-derived calls from the 5' RACE reads in MiXCR, one entry per CDR3 protein. This table holds about 1.5 million distinct CDR3 sequences, approximately 38% found once. Sequencing was done on a sample of blood. The receptors originated from a woman aged 18-29 years in good health.

This chain links TRBV6-1 with TRBJ2-3, with 9 bases matching TRBD1. The germline V gene encodes CDR1 MNHNS and CDR2 SASEGT. This CDR3 has 15 residues. Trimming at V came to 3 bases and at J to 3 bases, leaving 4 bases not matched to a gene. Here the CDR3 reads CASSDLGQGTDTQYF. Written as DNA, the CDR3 is TGTGCCAGCAGTGACTTGGGACAGGGAACAGATACGCAGTATTTT.

This clonotype was found a few times. CDR3 coding DNA: TGTGCCAGCAGTCCCAACCCTCCCTCTGGAAACACCATATATTTT. This encodes CASSPNPPSGNTIYF. The rearrangement joins TRBV27 to TRBJ1-3; no clear D gene. Germline V gene data show CDR1 as MNHEY and CDR2 as SMNVEV (reference sequence). V shed 5 bases and J shed 0 bases, with 11 bases lying between them. The CDR3 totals 15 residues.

The chain recombines TRBV6-2 or TRBV6-3 with TRBJ2-2; D might be TRBD2 (5 bases). V was trimmed by 4 bases and J by 5 bases, leaving 14 bases between them. CDR3 size: 15 residues. Per the germline V gene, CDR1 is MNHEY and CDR2 is SVGEGT. CDR3 in amino acids: CASSLVGGGTGELFF. CDR3 nucleotides: TGTGCCAGCAGTTTGGTCGGAGGCGGAACCGGGGAGCTGTTTTTT.

The rearrangement uses TRBV20-1 and TRBJ2-1, with TRBD2 matching over 9 bases. The CDR3 has 15 amino acids. From germline, CDR1 is DFQATT and CDR2 SNEGSKA (reference sequence). CDR3 region: CIPGGSDSGRPEQFF. The CDR3 DNA sequence: TGCATCCCGGGAGGCTCTGATAGCGGGAGACCCGAGCAGTTCTTC.

The chain is built from TRBV12-3 or TRBV12-4 and TRBJ2-5; TRBD2 matches at 9 bases. The CDR3 totals 15 residues. After removal of 1 base from V and 5 bases from J, the junction contained 5 bases not matched to a gene. Written as DNA, the CDR3 is TGTGCCAGCAGTTTAGGCGGGGGGGCGTTGGAGACCCAGTACTTC. Its translation: CASSLGGGALETQYF.

This chain joins TRBV13 and TRBJ2-3, with 12 bases that match TRBD2. The germline V gene has CDR1 PRHDT and CDR2 FYEKMQ (reference sequence). Trimming cost V 4 bases and J 5 bases; bases outside gene matches: 13. This CDR3 has 18 residues. The DNA of the CDR3 is TGTGCCAGCAGCTCGATCGGACTAGCGGGGCCCCGGGGAGATACGCAGTATTTT. It encodes CASSSIGLAGPRGDTQYF.

The CDR3 DNA reads as TGCAGTCTCCGGACTAGCGGGACGGGGGAGTACTTC. It codes for CSLRTSGTGEYF. The chain links TRBV20-1 to TRBJ2-5; 12 nucleotides match TRBD2. Trimming took 8 bases from V and 12 from J; bases not matched to a gene: 10. Germline V gives CDR1 DFQATT, CDR2 SNEGSKA (reference sequence). The CDR3 has 12 amino acids.

The chain recombines TRBV7-2 with TRBJ2-7; 12 bases line up with TRBD2. V shed 4 bases, J shed 0 bases, and the junction held 7 bases outside the gene matches. This CDR3 contains 17 residues. Germline V gives CDR1 SGHTA, CDR2 FQGNSA. CDR3 nucleotide sequence: TGTGCCAGCAGCTATGGGACTAGCGGGTCCTTCTCCTACGAGCAGTACTTC. Protein: CASSYGTSGSFSYEQYF.

With respect to this clonotype: Germline is not matched at one junction end, which may reflect a read error. V usage is TRBV11-2 and J usage is TRBJ2-1; 8 bases agree with TRBD2. This CDR3 is built from 15 residues. CDR1 is SGHAT and CDR2 is FQNNGV in the germline V gene. This chain's CDR3 is CASSGASGYYNEQFF. The CDR3 coding sequence is TGTGCAAGCAGCGGGGCTAGCGGGTACTACAATGAGCAGTTCTTC.

There are a few counts of this clonotype. The chain combines TRBV4-1 with TRBJ2-7; TRBD2 matches 11 bases. CDR1 and CDR2 from the germline V gene are MGHRA and YSYEKL. The CDR3 length is 17 residues. The J segment lost 7 bases and the V segment lost 1 base, leaving 12 bases of the junction unmatched. The CDR3 region has the DNA TGCGCCAGCAGCCAAGCACAAGGGACTAGCGGAACCAATGAGCAGTACTTC. This gives the protein CASSQAQGTSGTNEQYF.

The chain carries TRBV24-1 and TRBJ1-6, with TRBD1 matching 8 bases. The trim removed 2 bases at V and 7 bases at J, leaving 9 bases unmatched. Per germline, CDR1 KGHDR and CDR2 SFDVKD. The CDR3 consists of 17 residues. The CDR3 nucleotides read TGTGCCACCAGTGATTCTTGGCAGGGGGCGCGGAATTCACCCCTCCACTTT. The encoded protein is CATSDSWQGARNSPLHF.

This chain links TRBV28 with TRBJ2-1, with TRBD1 identical over 8 bases. The germline V gene encodes CDR1 MDHEN and CDR2 SYDVKM. The CDR3 contains 18 residues. The trim removed 4 bases at V and 1 base at J, leaving 12 bases unmatched. The DNA of the CDR3 is TGTGCCAGCAGTTCCTACCTCCGGACAGGGCGATCCTACAATGAGCAGTTCTTC. Translation gives CASSSYLRTGRSYNEQFF.

The rearrangement joins TRBV20-1 to TRBJ2-1; the match to TRBD2 covers 11 bases. CDR1 is DFQATT, CDR2 SNEGSKA, per germline (reference sequence). The CDR3 sequence is 15 residues long. V lost 6 bases to trimming and J lost 8 bases; unmatched junction nucleotides: 12. The CDR3 bases are TGCAGTGCCCACCCTAGCGGGGGGTTTGGGGATGAGCAGTTCTTC. Its translation is CSAHPSGGFGDEQFF.

In its sample, this clonotype was seen a few times. V gene TRBV7-2 combines with J gene TRBJ1-4, with 11 bases that match TRBD1. The CDR3 has 14 amino acids. Losses at the gene ends were 6 bases for V and 6 bases for J; bases not matched to a gene: 3. CDR1 is SGHTA, CDR2 FQGNSA, per germline. CDR3 region: CASRWTGGDEKLFF. The CDR3 region has the DNA TGTGCCAGCAGGTGGACAGGGGGCGATGAAAAACTGTTTTTT. The whole variable domain, filled in from reference TRBV7-2 and TRBJ1-4, reads GAGVSQSPSNKVTEKGKDVELRCDPISGHTALYWYRQSLGQGLEFLIYFQGNSAPDKSGLPSDRFSAERTGGSVSTLTIQRTQQEDSAVYLCASRWTGGDEKLFFGSGTQLSVL.

Comments on this clonotype: One end of the junction varies from germline; a read error may be responsible. The V call is TRBV28, the J call TRBJ1-1; 7 nucleotides align to TRBD1. Germline assignment: CDR1 MDHEN and CDR2 SYDVKM. The CDR3 runs 16 residues. DNA of the CDR3: TGTGCCAGCAGTTTACTGAGACAGGGAGGGCACACTGAAGCTCTCTTT. It yields the protein CASSLLRQGGHTEALF.

This clonotype has just a few counts. The CDR3 sequence is CASSFVGKAFF. CDR3 DNA sequence: TGTGCCAGCAGTTTCGTCGGGAAAGCTTTCTTT. This chain uses TRBV28 with TRBJ1-1; no clear D. Trimming cost V 3 bases and J 9 bases, with 8 bases left between them. CDR1 is MDHEN and CDR2 is SYDVKM in the germline V gene. This CDR3 has 11 residues.

The chain joins TRBV10-3 to TRBJ1-1; weak D call: TRBD1 (6 bases). Germline-derived CDR1 and CDR2 are ENHRY and SYGVKD. The V end was cut by 3 bases, the J end by 0 bases, with 11 bases between. This CDR3 has 15 amino acids. The CDR3 nucleotides are TGTGCCATCAGTGATTCGGCAGGGGTGAACACTGAAGCTTTCTTT. Protein: CAISDSAGVNTEAFF.

The chain joins TRBV3-1 to TRBJ1-1; D may be TRBD1 (5 bases). The V and J ends lost 2 bases and 5 bases respectively, with 12 bases between them. The CDR3 is 14 amino acids. The germline V gene has CDR1 LGHDT and CDR2 YNNKEL (reference sequence). In nucleotides, the CDR3 is TGTGCCAGCAGCCAAAGGGGCAGGGAAACTGAAGCTTTCTTT. It yields the protein CASSQRGRETEAFF. The full variable domain, completed using reference TRBV3-1 and TRBJ1-1, is DTAVSQTPKYLVTQMGNDKSIKCEQNLGHDTMYWYKQDSKKFLKIMFSYNNKELIINETVPNRFSPKSPDKAHLNLHINSLELGDSAVYFCASSQRGRETEAFFGQGTRLTVV.

The chain has TRBV12-3 or TRBV12-4 and TRBJ1-6; D may be TRBD1 (5 bases). V lost 1 base to trimming and J lost 6 bases, with 10 bases between them. The CDR3 has 15 amino acids. The DNA of the CDR3 is TGTGCCAGCAGTTTAGAGCTGGGGACTAATTCACCCCTCCACTTT. The encoded protein is CASSLELGTNSPLHF.

This clonotype was recorded a few times. The V call is TRBV7-6, the J call TRBJ2-7; D gene uncertain. CDR3 length: 14 residues. Germline V gives CDR1 SGHVS, CDR2 FNYEAQ. Trimming removed 4 bases at V and 6 bases at J, with 16 bases between. Here the CDR3 reads CASSSDVAGIEQYF. In DNA form, the CDR3 reads TGTGCCAGCAGCTCAGACGTTGCTGGGATCGAGCAGTACTTC.